These T cell receptor beta chains were read from a single sample in a study of shared clonotypes between healthy human individuals. The method was immunoSEQ multiplex PCR; TCRdb's version includes in-frame clones alone and lacks a portion of them. The sample yields under 150,000 clones, more than 65% seen once. The sample taken for sequencing was memory CD8+ T cells sorted from blood. These receptors all stem from a woman in her twenties or thirties in good health. Both conserved end residues are part of each CDR3. The D gene is left open where the match is weak. Where a row states a size, it is once, few, many or the class of an expanded clone; other rows omit it.

>-|TRBJ1-1|TRBD1|TRBV19
TGTGCCAGTAGTCCCTGGACAGGGGTGGCTGAAGCTTTCTTT
CASSPWTGVAEAFF
>-|TRBJ2-5|-|TRBV5-4
TGTGCCAGCAGCTTGATTTTGTCTGAGGAGACCCAGTACTTC
CASSLILSEETQYF
>-|TRBJ2-7|-|TRBV7-9
TGTGCCAGCAGCTTACTAGCGCGGCCCTACGAGCAGTACTTC
CASSLLARPYEQYF
>-|TRBJ1-4|-|TRBV28
TGTGCCAGCAGTTTAGGGGCATGGGGGTCTCTAACTAATGAAAAACTGTTTTTT
CASSLGAWGSLTNEKLFF
>-|TRBJ1-5|-|TRBV25-1
TGTGCCAGCACGGGAGGGCCGGGGCAGCCCCAGCATTTT
CASTGGPGQPQHF
>-|TRBJ2-6|-|TRBV7-9
TGTGCCAGCAGCTTAGGTCCTGGGGCCAACGTCCTGACTTTC
CASSLGPGANVLTF
>-|TRBJ2-7|-|TRBV5-1
TGCGCCAGCAGCTTGTGGGTTCCGCGGTTCTACGAGCAGTACTTC
CASSLWVPRFYEQYF
>-|TRBJ2-7|-|TRBV5-1
TGCGCCAGCAGCTTGGCCGTCTCTACCTACGAGCAGTACTTC
CASSLAVSTYEQYF
>-|TRBJ2-3|TRBD2|TRBV14
TGTGCCAGCAGCCTTGGCGGGAGCCAAATCACAGATACGCAGTATTTT
CASSLGGSQITDTQYF
>few|TRBJ2-7|TRBD1|TRBV11-2
TGTGCCAGCAGCTTTCACAGGACAGGGAGCTCCTACGAGCAGTACTTC
CASSFHRTGSSYEQYF
>-|TRBJ2-7|-|TRBV9
TGTGCCAGCAGCGAGGGGGGCAGCTCCTACGAGCAGTACTTC
CASSEGGSSYEQYF
>once|TRBJ2-1|-|TRBV4-1
TGCGCCAGCAGCCAAGTGGTTCGCAGGATCCATGAGCAGTTCTTC
CASSQVVRRIHEQFF
>-|TRBJ2-1|TRBD2|TRBV11-3
TGTGCCAGCAGCCCGGGGACTAGCGGGATCGCTGAGCAGTTCTTC
CASSPGTSGIAEQFF
>-|TRBJ2-1|-|TRBV11-2
TGTGCCAGCAGCTTTAGTGGCCCCAAGCAGTTCTTC
CASSFSGPKQFF
>-|TRBJ2-1|TRBD2|TRBV27
TGTGCCAGCACCAATTCGGGAGGCCCTCTCTCCTACAATGAGCAGTTCTTC
CASTNSGGPLSYNEQFF
>-|TRBJ2-7|-|TRBV28
TGTGCCAGCAGTTCTGGGGTGGGACCGACCCGAGGCGAGCAGTACTTC
CASSSGVGPTRGEQYF
>-|TRBJ2-5|-|TRBV20-1
TGCAGTGCTACTCCCCAAGAGACCCAGTACTTC
CSATPQETQYF
>-|TRBJ2-1|TRBD2|TRBV28
TGTGCCAGCAGTCACACTAGCGGACCTTCCAATGAGCAGTTCTTC
CASSHTSGPSNEQFF
>few|TRBJ2-1|TRBD2|TRBV6-4
TGTGCCAGCAGTGACTCTGGGACTAGCGGGAGCGGGGTCAATGAGCAGTTCTTC
CASSDSGTSGSGVNEQFF
>few|TRBJ1-1|-|TRBV10-2
TGCGCCACCAGGACATTCACAGGGAACACTGAAGCTTTCTTT
CATRTFTGNTEAFF
>-|TRBJ1-6|-|TRBV28
TGTGCCAGCAGTTTACCTCTGACGGGGGCGTCGGATTCACCCCTCCACTTT
CASSLPLTGASDSPLHF
>-|TRBJ1-3|-|TRBV29-1
TGCAGCGTCTTCCTCTTGGGGGAACAGGGAAACACCATATATTTT
CSVFLLGEQGNTIYF
>few|TRBJ1-4|-|TRBV9
TGTGCCAGCAGCGCGGGGACGGATGAAAAACTGTTTTTT
CASSAGTDEKLFF
>-|TRBJ2-2|TRBD2|TRBV6-1
TGTGCCAGCAGTAGCGGGAGCACCGGGGAGCTGTTTTTT
CASSSGSTGELFF
>few|TRBJ2-1|-|TRBV6-4
TGTGCCAGCAGTGACTCTGGGGAGTCTGGAAATGAGCAGTTCTTC
CASSDSGESGNEQFF
>-|TRBJ2-7|TRBD2|TRBV4-1
TGTGCCAGCAGCCAAGTAATAGGGACTAGCGGCTACGAGCAGTACTTC
CASSQVIGTSGYEQYF
>-|TRBJ2-3|TRBD1|TRBV29-1
TGCAGCGTTGAAGTATATCTTACAGGGGGAAGCACAGATACGCAGTATTTT
CSVEVYLTGGSTDTQYF
>many|TRBJ2-1|TRBD2|TRBV4-1
TGCGCCAGCAGACTAGCGGGAGGGAATCCTCTTAATGAGCAGTTCTTC
CASRLAGGNPLNEQFF
>few|TRBJ2-6|-|TRBV27
TGTGCCAGCAGTTTACAGGGCTCTGGGGCCAACGTCCTGACTTTC
CASSLQGSGANVLTF
>-|TRBJ2-7|-|TRBV7-9
TGTGCCAGCAGCACGGGACGGTACTACGAGCAGTACTTC
CASSTGRYYEQYF
>-|TRBJ2-7|-|TRBV14
TGTGCCAGCAGCCTCTTCGGACAGTCTTACGAGCAGTACTTC
CASSLFGQSYEQYF
>-|TRBJ1-5|TRBD1|TRBV4-1
TGCGCCAGCAGCCAAGATCTTTTTCACAGGGGAACTCAGCCCCAGCATTTT
CASSQDLFHRGTQPQHF
>-|TRBJ2-3|TRBD2|TRBV6-4
TGTGCCAGCAGTCGCCTAGCGGGAGATAAAGATACGCAGTATTTT
CASSRLAGDKDTQYF
>few|TRBJ2-2|-|TRBV6-4
TGTGCCAGCAGTGAGCGGCTAGCCATCACCGGGGAGCTGTTTTTT
CASSERLAITGELFF
>few|TRBJ1-5|TRBD1|TRBV2
TGTGCCAGCAGTGCGGGACAGGGGATCCAGCCCCAGCATTTT
CASSAGQGIQPQHF
>-|TRBJ2-7|-|TRBV28
TGTGCCAGCAGTTTATTAGGTACAGGGCCGTACGAGCAGTACTTC
CASSLLGTGPYEQYF
>few|TRBJ2-7|-|TRBV6-5
TGTGCCAGCAGTCAAAACCTGGAGGCCTACGAGCAGTACTTC
CASSQNLEAYEQYF
>-|TRBJ1-1|-|TRBV7-2
TGTGCCAGCAGCTTACTTCTAGGATACACTGAAGCTTTCTTT
CASSLLLGYTEAFF
>few|TRBJ2-7|-|TRBV11-2
TGTGCCAGCAGCTTAGGATCCGGATCGATCTACGAGCAGTACTTC
CASSLGSGSIYEQYF
>-|TRBJ2-2|TRBD2|TRBV28
TGTGCCAGCAGTAGCCCGTTGGAGCGGGAGTACGCCGGGGAGCTGTTTTTT
CASSSPLEREYAGELFF
>-|TRBJ2-7|-|TRBV7-9
TGTGCCAGCAGCTTACCTACTAGTTGGTACGAGCAGTACTTC
CASSLPTSWYEQYF
>-|TRBJ2-7|-|TRBV27
TGTGCCAGCAGTAAGCGGGCCTCCTACGAGCAGTACTTC
CASSKRASYEQYF
>-|TRBJ1-5|-|TRBV15
TGTGCCACCGAGGCCGCGGGTCAGAGCAATCAGCCCCAGCATTTT
CATEAAGQSNQPQHF
>-|TRBJ1-1|-|TRBV9
TGTGCCAGCAGCGAACAGGGCCACAGTGGCACTGAAGCTTTCTTT
CASSEQGHSGTEAFF
>few|TRBJ2-5|-|TRBV29-1
TGCAGCGTTGATTGGGGGTTCGGGGATTTGGGGACCCAGTACTTC
CSVDWGFGDLGTQYF
>many|TRBJ2-2|-|TRBV6-4
TGTGCCAGCAGTGACGGGAGGTCCCACACCGGGGAGCTGTTTTTT
CASSDGRSHTGELFF
>-|TRBJ2-2|-|TRBV28
TGTGCCAGCAGTTCTCAGGGTATCGGGGAGCTGTTTTTT
CASSSQGIGELFF
>-|TRBJ1-4|-|TRBV28
TGTGCCAGCAGTTTAAGGCAGGACCACATCCCATGGCGAACTAATGAAAAACTGTTTTTT
CASSLRQDHIPWRTNEKLFF
>-|TRBJ2-7|-|TRBV25-1
TGTGCCAGCAGTTCGGGCGAGCAGTACTTC
CASSSGEQYF
>-|TRBJ1-5|TRBD1|TRBV28
TGTGCCAGCACCGAACAGGGGACCAGCAATCAGCCCCAGCATTTT
CASTEQGTSNQPQHF
>-|TRBJ1-1|TRBD1|TRBV7-6
TGTGCCAGCAGCTTAGAGCAGGGGGGGTACACTGAAGCTTTCTTT
CASSLEQGGYTEAFF
>once|TRBJ2-2|-|TRBV13
TGTGCCAGCAGCCGTGCCGTCACCGGGGAGCTGTTTTTT
CASSRAVTGELFF
>many|TRBJ2-3|-|TRBV11-3
TGTGCCAGCAGCTTAGGCGAAGGGACCACAGATACGCAGTATTTT
CASSLGEGTTDTQYF
>-|TRBJ1-2|-|TRBV11-3
TGTGCCAGCAGCTTATTGGGGATATATCTGTGCGGCTACACCTTC
CASSLLGIYLCGYTF
>-|TRBJ2-7|TRBD2|TRBV2
TGTGCCAGCAGGCCACGGACTAGCACTCCCTACGAGCAGTACTTC
CASRPRTSTPYEQYF